Following are 8 T cell receptor beta chains from one sample sequenced in a study of blood T cell repertoires in COVID-19. Sequencing was performed with immunoSEQ multiplex PCR; in TCRdb, only in-frame clones are kept and a portion is missing. The sample has some 290,000 clones; around nine tenths are singletons. The source material was PBMCs or T cells enriched from blood (not recorded which). The receptor source for this set is a woman aged 25 to 39 who had been exposed to COVID-19.

The rearrangement uses TRBV5-4 and TRBJ2-5; the match to TRBD1 covers 9 bases. V gave up 4 bases and J gave up 5 bases; unmatched junction bases: 6. The CDR3 is made up of 14 amino acids. The germline CDR1 and CDR2 sequences are SGHNT and YYREEE (reference sequence). The CDR3 bases are TGTGCCAGCAGCGCCCGACAGGGGGGGGAGACCCAGTACTTC. Its protein product is CASSARQGGETQYF.

For this clone: Other nucleotide sequences from this sample produce the same CDR3. The chain uses TRBV7-9 and TRBJ2-3, with TRBD2 matching 9 bases. The CDR3 extends over 14 amino acids. Trimming removed 3 bases from V and 5 bases from J; junction bases left unmatched: 3. CDR1 and CDR2 (germline): SEHNR, FQNEAQ (reference sequence). CDR3 amino acids: CASSLGLAGDTQYF. CDR3 coding DNA: TGTGCCAGCAGCTTGGGACTAGCAGGAGATACGCAGTATTTT.

The chain has TRBV19 and TRBJ2-7, with TRBD1 matching 8 bases. The CDR3 runs to 15 residues. In germline, CDR1 is LNHDA, CDR2 SQIVND (reference sequence). The V and J ends lost 4 bases and 0 bases, in that order; junction bases with no gene match: 5. The CDR3: CASSTGTGLSYEQYF. The CDR3 coding sequence is TGTGCCAGTAGTACCGGGACAGGACTCTCCTACGAGCAGTACTTC.

The V and J genes are TRBV5-1 and TRBJ2-2; 8 positions agree with TRBD1. V lost 2 bases to trimming and J lost 5 bases; unmatched junction nucleotides: 8. This CDR3 is 16 amino acids long. The germline CDR1 and CDR2 sequences are SGHRS and YFSETQ. The CDR3 protein is CASSLNGRGRTGELFF. CDR3 DNA sequence: TGCGCCAGCAGCTTAAACGGCAGGGGGCGGACCGGGGAGCTGTTTTTT.

The V gene is TRBV2, the J gene TRBJ2-1; 9 bases fit TRBD2. The CDR3 is 17 residues long. Germline V lookup: CDR1 SNHLY, CDR2 FYNNEI. With V trimmed by 4 bases and J by 0 bases, 7 bases remained unmatched. In DNA, the CDR3 is TGTGCCAGCAGTGCTAGCCTGCGGGGGGGCTCCTACAATGAGCAGTTCTTC. Translation: CASSASLRGGSYNEQFF.

The chain recombines TRBV7-9 with TRBJ1-2, with D tentatively TRBD1 (5 bases). Germline V gives CDR1 SEHNR, CDR2 FQNEAQ (reference sequence). The V end lost 2 bases, the J end lost 2 bases, and 12 bases lay between the germline ends. The CDR3 covers 15 residues. CDR3 coding DNA: TGTGCCAGCAGCTTAATTGGGGGGGACAACTATGGCTACACCTTC. This encodes CASSLIGGDNYGYTF.

V and J are TRBV6-5 and TRBJ1-1; D is ambiguous. Germline V gene data show CDR1 as MNHEY and CDR2 as SVGAGI. The CDR3 consists of 14 residues. Trimming removed 7 bases from V and 3 bases from J, with 15 bases in between. In DNA, the CDR3 is TGTGCCAGCATGGGGAGGGTTGGAGACACTGAAGCTTTCTTT. Protein: CASMGRVGDTEAFF.

The chain uses TRBV30 and TRBJ2-1; TRBD2 is a possible D gene (5 bases). The CDR3 covers 13 residues. Trimming removed 0 bases from V and 5 bases from J, with 8 bases in between. The germline V gene encodes CDR1 GTSNPN and CDR2 SVGIG (reference sequence). The CDR3 bases are TGTGCCTGGAGTGTCGACTACGACAATGAGCAGTTCTTC. It translates to CAWSVDYDNEQFF.